This T cell receptor beta chain was captured by sequencing in a study of shared clonotypes between healthy human individuals. Study observations and caveats: Apart from blood, nothing was sampled; tissue repertoires likely differ. Among the subsets, naive ones generally showed larger estimated richness than memory ones.

The table came from immunoSEQ multiplex PCR; TCRdb's copy has only in-frame clones and leaves some out. Of fewer than 1 million clones listed, 90% to 97% are singletons. Naive CD8 cells lacked CD45RO and underwent positive selection for CCR7, leaving out terminally differentiated effector memory CD45RA+ cells. Each of the donors was a healthy adult who was HIV-negative and had not had a recent acute infection or vaccination. Of note for this clone: The antigen is not known.

The TCR was taken from a man aged 25 to 45 in good health. Sequenced input: naive CD8+ T cells sorted from blood.

The DNA for the CDR3 is TGTGCCAGCAGCCCACTCACGCGGGGCCAAGAGACCCAGTACTTC. It yields the protein CASSPLTRGQETQYF. This chain links TRBV9 with TRBJ2-5; TRBD2 might be the D (6 bases). Germline CDR1 is SGDLS and CDR2 is YYNGEE. The V end lost 4 bases, the J end lost 1 base, and 14 bases lay between the germline ends. The CDR3 covers 15 residues.